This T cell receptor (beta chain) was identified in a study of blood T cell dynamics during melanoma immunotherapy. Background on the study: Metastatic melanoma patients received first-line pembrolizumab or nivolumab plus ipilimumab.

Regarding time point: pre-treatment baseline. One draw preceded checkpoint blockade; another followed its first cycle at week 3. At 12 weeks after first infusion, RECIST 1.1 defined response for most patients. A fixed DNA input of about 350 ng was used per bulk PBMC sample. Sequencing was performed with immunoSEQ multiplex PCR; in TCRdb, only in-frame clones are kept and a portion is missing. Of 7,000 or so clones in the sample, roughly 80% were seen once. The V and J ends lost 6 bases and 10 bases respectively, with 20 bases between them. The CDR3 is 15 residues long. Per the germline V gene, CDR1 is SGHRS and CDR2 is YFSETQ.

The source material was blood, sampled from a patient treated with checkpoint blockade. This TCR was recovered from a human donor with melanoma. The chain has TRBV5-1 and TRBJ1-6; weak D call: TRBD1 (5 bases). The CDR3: CASTFDRSFGSPLHF. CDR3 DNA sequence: TGCGCCAGCACCTTTGACAGAAGCTTTGGGTCACCCCTCCACTTT.